Shown below are 3 T cell receptor beta chains from a single sample sequenced in a study of T cells in tumors after PD-1 blockade (dated by TCRdb to between 2018 and 2020). In light of the paper, this sample's time point label describes: after anti-PD-1 therapy. The library was generated by the immunoSEQ multiplex PCR assay. TCRdb limited this immuneACCESS table to in-frame rearrangements with V and J called. A share of clones is missing; checked studies link under half to unresolved V genes, and the rest is unexplained. Across this sample there are over 60,000 clones, with roughly 70% seen only once. The ten largest clones take up about 4.8% of the sample. This specimen consisted of PBMCs, obtained after anti-PD-1 treatment. The receptor source for this set is a human donor with basal cell carcinoma.

The chain uses TRBV6-5 and TRBJ1-2; 11 bases fit TRBD1. From germline, CDR1 is MNHEY and CDR2 SVGAGI. Germline trimming cut 5 bases from V and 8 bases from J; bases unmatched to any gene: 7. The CDR3 has 14 amino acids. CDR3 bases: TGTGCCAGCAGTCCGAGGACAGGGGGCGTAGGCTACACCTTC. This codes for CASSPRTGGVGYTF.

This sequence joins TRBV5-1 and TRBJ1-3; TRBD1 agrees at 9 bases. The CDR3 contains 16 residues. The trim removed 4 bases at V and 4 bases at J, leaving 9 bases unmatched. Germline V lookup: CDR1 SGHRS, CDR2 YFSETQ. The DNA for the CDR3 is TGCGCCAGCAGCCCGACTGACAGGGGGATAGGAAACACCATATATTTT. Amino acids: CASSPTDRGIGNTIYF.

This clone turned up a few times. The chain couples TRBV2 to TRBJ1-2; TRBD1 aligns across 8 bases. J gave up 8 bases and V 2 bases, and 4 bases lay outside the gene matches. In germline, CDR1 is SNHLY, CDR2 FYNNEI. The CDR3 is made up of 13 amino acids. In nucleotides, the CDR3 is TGTGCCAGCAGTGAAACAGGGGGACGAGGCTACACCTTC. It is translated as CASSETGGRGYTF.